This T cell receptor beta chain was retrieved from a study of blood T cell repertoires in COVID-19 (TCRdb year 2020). The study in broad terms: Samples from collaborators originated in the United States, Italy and Spain and spanned both the acute and convalescent phases of COVID-19. Nearly every sample came with metadata listing a de-identified subject ID, COVID-19 status, age in years and sex. The dataset comprised deeply sampled blood TCRbeta repertoires from subjects exposed to, actively infected with, or recovered from COVID-19. A freely available public database, intended as a resource for researchers studying the immune response to SARS-CoV-2, is where the repertoires were released. Where HLA class I and class II types were available, the types were taken from metadata supplied by the sample provider, not from assay-based typing. Samples were obtained from the ongoing ImmuneRACE study (first 160 participants) and from about 1,300 subjects provided by 6 global collaborators. The material from the prospective study consisted of cDNA or gDNA derived from T cells, B-cell-depleted T cells, or PBMCs.

TCRbeta CDR3 regions were amplified from genomic DNA by means of the immunoSEQ Assay, a bias-controlled multiplex PCR. On the authors' methods: Within the assay, amplification of reference gene primers was used to estimate how many nucleated cells each sample contained. Sequence reads were collapsed and filtered to measure the absolute abundance of every unique TCRbeta CDR3 rearrangement. For each sample, productive Simpson clonality was calculated as the square root of Simpson's diversity index across productive rearrangements. Held by TCRdb, this immuneACCESS table contains in-frame sequences only and omits some clones. Under half of the omission traces to an unresolved V gene where checked; the cause of the rest is unknown. D and trimming were read from the DNA, whereas the V and J calls and clone size are those reported in that table. This sample lists around 100,000 clones; around 92% were detected once. The ten biggest clones cover 5.7% of the sample.

Collaborating institutions collected whole blood in K2EDTA tubes following their own protocols. For TCRbeta analysis, collaborator samples were shipped as frozen whole blood, as isolated PBMCs, or as DNA extracted from either sample type. General conclusions and limits of the study: How much clinical and demographic metadata was included differed by source and by participant, and the metadata was provided uncurated.

On this clone: No antigen is known for it. No base qualities exist here, and no much larger clone lies one base off it. This sample includes further DNA sequences coding for the same CDR3.

The trim is 4 bases for V and 2 bases for J, with a gap of 9 bases between the germline ends. CDR1 and CDR2 are read off the germline V gene as SNHLY and FYNNEI. Counted from cysteine to phenylalanine, this CDR3 has 14 amino acids. Only the CDR3 portion is preserved as DNA: 42 bases, with reading frame beginning at the first base. The sample consisted of peripheral blood. Recombination joined TRBV2 with TRBJ1-5; perhaps TRBD1 is the D gene, with 5 bases matching. The TCR originated in a man over 45 with active COVID-19. The sequenced DNA is TGTGCCAGCAGTGGGGACTCGGGCAATCAGCCCCAGCATTTT. The translation is CASSGDSGNQPQHF. With the portions outside the CDR3 filled from the reference TRBV2 and TRBJ1-5 genes, the complete variable region becomes EPEVTQTPSHQVTQMGQEVILRCVPISNHLYFYWYRQILGQKVEFLVSFYNNEISEKSEIFDDQFSVERPDGSNFTLKIRSTKLEDSAMYFCASSGDSGNQPQHFGDGTRLSIL.